A single sample is the source of the 28 T cell receptor beta chains below, sequenced in a study of OX40 agonist ivuxolimab in advanced cancers. The table came from immunoSEQ multiplex PCR; TCRdb's copy has only in-frame clones and leaves some out. The sample carries tens of thousands of clones, about 81% recorded once. The sample was CD4+ or CD8+ T cells sorted from blood, taken in a trial of the OX40 agonist ivuxolimab. The source of these receptors is an adult with an advanced solid tumor such as melanoma, head and neck, liver or kidney cancer.

The genes are TRBV19 and TRBJ2-3; no firm D call. The V end was cut by 9 bases, the J end by 1 base, with 8 bases between. The CDR3 sequence is 12 residues long. CDR1 is LNHDA and CDR2 is SQIVND in the germline V gene (reference sequence). The CDR3 DNA reads TGTGCCAGCCAGGCGGGCACAGATACGCAGTATTTT. This translates into CASQAGTDTQYF.

V gene TRBV11-2 combines with J gene TRBJ2-2; D gene uncertain. V was trimmed by 0 bases and J by 1 base, leaving 9 bases between them. The germline V gene encodes CDR1 SGHAT and CDR2 FQNNGV. CDR3 size: 16 residues. CDR3 in DNA: TGTGCCAGCAGCTTAGATCGGTCCCTGAACACCGGGGAGCTGTTTTTT. Translation gives CASSLDRSLNTGELFF.

The chain uses TRBV18 and TRBJ1-5; D is perhaps TRBD1 (5 bases). Trimming took off 5 bases at V and 1 base at J, with 15 bases between the two ends. The V gene's germline CDR1 is KGHSH and CDR2 LQKENI. The CDR3 extends over 16 amino acids. CDR3 loop: CASSRAGPGSNQPQHF. In nucleotides, the CDR3 is TGTGCCAGCTCAAGGGCCGGGCCAGGGAGCAATCAGCCCCAGCATTTT. The complete variable domain, with remaining parts taken from reference TRBV18 and TRBJ1-5, reads NAGVMQNPRHLVRRRGQEARLRCSPMKGHSHVYWYRQLPEEGLKFMVYLQKENIIDESGMPKERFSAEFPKEGPSILRIQQVVRGDSAAYFCASSRAGPGSNQPQHFGDGTRLSIL.

CDR3 DNA: TGTGCCAGCAGCCCCGGTTATGGGGGTAGTCAATACAATGAGCAGTTCTTC. It encodes CASSPGYGGSQYNEQFF. The rearrangement links TRBV9 to TRBJ2-1; D may be TRBD1 or TRBD2 (5 bases each). Germline values: CDR1 SGDLS, CDR2 YYNGEE. The V and J ends lost 4 bases and 4 bases respectively, with 21 bases between them. The CDR3 is made up of 17 amino acids.

As to this clone: At one end the junction does not follow the germline gene, possibly because of a read error. V is TRBV6-5 and J is TRBJ1-1; TRBD1 matches 9 bases. Germline loops: CDR1 MNHEY, CDR2 SVGAGI. CDR3 length: 14 amino acids. The CDR3 bases are TGTGCCAGCAGTGACTCCAGGACAGGGGCTGAAGCTTTCTTT. Translating gives CASSDSRTGAEAFF.

The chain combines TRBV5-1 with TRBJ2-5, with unresolved D. The CDR3 covers 15 residues. Germline CDR1 is SGHRS and CDR2 is YFSETQ. V shed 1 base and J shed 5 bases, with 15 bases lying between them. The CDR3: CASSLRGLEAETQYF. The CDR3 bases are TGCGCCAGCAGCTTGCGCGGCCTTGAGGCGGAGACCCAGTACTTC.

Only one count was recorded for this clone. The J gene is TRBJ1-4, the V gene TRBV4-1, with D perhaps matching TRBD1 (5 bases). The V end was cut by 8 bases, the J end by 5 bases, with 15 bases between. This CDR3 spans 14 amino acids. Germline V CDR1 and CDR2: MGHRA, YSYEKL. The CDR3 region is CASSRDATNEKLFF. For the CDR3, the DNA is TGCGCCAGCTCCCGGGACGCCACCAATGAAAAACTGTTTTTT.

The V gene is TRBV11-2, the J gene TRBJ1-6, with TRBD1 matching over 8 bases. Germline trimming cut 0 bases from V and 7 bases from J; bases unmatched to any gene: 2. CDR1 SGHAT and CDR2 FQNNGV come from the germline V gene. The CDR3 extends over 15 amino acids. CDR3 in amino acids: CASSLEGTGNSPLHF. CDR3 DNA: TGTGCCAGCAGCTTAGAGGGGACAGGCAATTCACCCCTCCACTTT. Looking up the rest from reference TRBV11-2 and TRBJ1-6 gives the full variable domain: EAGVAQSPRYKIIEKRQSVAFWCNPISGHATLYWYQQILGQGPKLLIQFQNNGVVDDSQLPKDRFSAERLKGVDSTLKIQPAKLEDSAVYLCASSLEGTGNSPLHFGNGTRLTVT.

The CDR3 DNA reads as TGTGCCTGGGGCGAGGCTCGCTACACCTTC. It codes for CAWGEARYTF. The chain combines TRBV30 with TRBJ1-2; no reliable D call. Between the trimmed V and J ends, which lost 5 bases and 9 bases, there was a span of 10 bases. The CDR3 spans 10 residues. Germline CDR1 is GTSNPN and CDR2 is SVGIG (reference sequence).

V and J are TRBV27 and TRBJ2-2, with a weak D call TRBD2 (6 bases). The CDR3 is 15 amino acids. The V gene lost 3 bases and the J gene lost 1 base, with 9 bases spanning the gap. In germline, CDR1 is MNHEY, CDR2 SMNVEV (reference sequence). The CDR3 region has the DNA TGTGCCAGCAGTTTTTCCGGGAGGAACACCGGGGAGCTGTTTTTT. This gives the protein CASSFSGRNTGELFF.

The chain uses TRBV11-2 and TRBJ2-2, with 9 bases that match TRBD2. CDR1 and CDR2 (germline): SGHAT, FQNNGV. After removal of 6 bases from V and 5 bases from J, the junction contained 10 bases not matched to a gene. The CDR3 covers 16 residues. The CDR3 bases are TGTGCCAGCAGACTAATGCGGGAGGGAAGGACCGGGGAGCTGTTTTTT. It specifies CASRLMREGRTGELFF.

V is TRBV7-9 and J is TRBJ2-3; TRBD2 aligns across 7 bases. The CDR3 totals 17 residues. From germline, CDR1 is SEHNR and CDR2 FQNEAQ (reference sequence). V shed 4 bases, J shed 4 bases, and the junction held 14 bases outside the gene matches. Here the CDR3 DNA reads TGTGCCAGCAGCTATTGGGGGAGGGCGTTCGGAGCAGATACGCAGTATTTT. Protein sequence: CASSYWGRAFGADTQYF.

V is TRBV5-1 and J is TRBJ1-3, with D possibly TRBD1 on 5 matching bases. Germline V gives CDR1 SGHRS, CDR2 YFSETQ. There are 17 residues in the CDR3. V was shortened by 4 bases and J by 0 bases, with 17 bases between the two germline ends. The CDR3 loop is CASSATSDSGSGNTIYF. The CDR3 DNA reads as TGCGCCAGCAGCGCAACCTCCGACAGTGGCTCTGGAAACACCATATATTTT.

The chain links TRBV6-5 to TRBJ1-5; D remains ambiguous. Trimming left V 6 bases short and J 2 bases short, with 14 bases between. The V gene's germline CDR1 is MNHEY and CDR2 SVGAGI. The CDR3 consists of 15 residues. CDR3 in amino acids: CASSQNKKGNQPQHF. The CDR3 DNA sequence: TGTGCCAGCAGCCAAAACAAAAAGGGCAATCAGCCCCAGCATTTT.

The chain couples TRBV11-2 to TRBJ2-1; tentative D call: TRBD2 (6 bases). V was clipped by 8 bases and J by 0 bases, with 11 bases between them. The germline gives CDR1 SGHAT, CDR2 FQNNGV. CDR3 length: 14 amino acids. The CDR3 protein is CASSGGNSYNEQFF. The CDR3 nucleotides read TGTGCCAGCTCTGGCGGGAACTCCTACAATGAGCAGTTCTTC.

The CDR3 is CASRQLVSGYEQYF. CDR3 DNA sequence: TGTGCCAGCAGGCAACTTGTTAGCGGCTACGAGCAGTACTTC. The chain carries TRBV11-3 and TRBJ2-7, with D tentatively TRBD2 (6 bases). CDR1 is SGHNT and CDR2 is YENEEA in the germline V gene. Trimming cost V 6 bases and J 3 bases, with 15 bases left between them. This CDR3 has 14 residues.

The V and J genes are TRBV19 and TRBJ1-5; TRBD1 aligns across 12 bases. The germline gives CDR1 LNHDA, CDR2 SQIVND (reference sequence). V shed 6 bases, J shed 5 bases, and the junction held 5 bases outside the gene matches. The CDR3 length is 15 residues. CDR3 protein: CASSPGQGAYQPQHF. As DNA, the CDR3 is TGTGCCAGTAGCCCGGGACAGGGGGCCTATCAGCCCCAGCATTTT.

The genes are TRBV5-6 and TRBJ1-2; D is possibly TRBD1 (6 bases). The ends were cut back, 1 base at V and 7 bases at J, with 20 bases in the middle. Germline CDR1 and CDR2: SGHDT and YYEEEE. This CDR3 has 16 residues. The CDR3 region is CASSLWLDSHSGGYTF. As DNA, the CDR3 is TGTGCCAGCAGCTTGTGGTTGGACAGCCACTCCGGTGGCTACACCTTC.

The chain employs TRBV6-6 and TRBJ2-7, with 7 bases identical to TRBD1. Germline loops: CDR1 MNHNY, CDR2 SVGAGI (reference sequence). The CDR3 is 15 amino acids. With 5 bases clipped from V and 0 bases from J, the junction kept 7 bases outside the gene matches. The CDR3 region has the DNA TGTGCCAGCAGTCCCTCCGGGACAGCCTCCTACGAGCAGTACTTC. Residues: CASSPSGTASYEQYF.

By sample share, this clone is medium-sized. The chain carries TRBV7-9 and TRBJ1-1; D is ambiguous. Germline V gene data show CDR1 as SEHNR and CDR2 as FQNEAQ (reference sequence). V shed 4 bases and J shed 2 bases, with 11 bases lying between them. CDR3 length: 14 amino acids. Here the CDR3 reads CASSWQERNTEAFF. In nucleotides, the CDR3 is TGTGCCAGCAGCTGGCAGGAGAGAAACACTGAAGCTTTCTTT. Filled out from reference TRBV7-9 and TRBJ1-1, the complete variable domain reads DTGVSQNPRHKITKRGQNVTFRCDPISEHNRLYWYRQTLGQGPEFLTYFQNEAQLEKSRLLSDRFSAERPKGSFSTLEIQRTEQGDSAMYLCASSWQERNTEAFFGQGTRLTVV.

The CDR3 DNA follows: TGTGCCAGCAGCATATACCAGGCAGGGGGATGGGACGAGCAGTACTTC. It translates to CASSIYQAGGWDEQYF. The rearrangement uses TRBV7-8 and TRBJ2-7; 7 bases line up with TRBD1. V lost 5 bases to trimming and J lost 5 bases; unmatched junction nucleotides: 15. The V gene's germline CDR1 is SGHVS and CDR2 FQNEAQ. The length of the CDR3 is 16 residues.

This chain joins TRBV7-8 and TRBJ2-7, with D possibly matching TRBD2 (6 bases). CDR1 is SGHVS, CDR2 FQNEAQ, per germline. The V gene lost 3 bases and the J gene lost 0 bases, with 12 bases spanning the gap. The CDR3 is made up of 15 amino acids. In DNA, the CDR3 is TGTGCCAGCAGCTTGGAGCGGGTGAGCTCCTACGAGCAGTACTTC. This sequence encodes CASSLERVSSYEQYF.

The chain has TRBV12-5 and TRBJ1-1, with D uncertain. Germline lookup yields CDR1 LGHNT and CDR2 FRNRAP. V was pared by 7 bases and J by 1 base, with 10 bases between. The CDR3 consists of 13 residues. The CDR3 here is CASALSGNTEAFF. DNA of the CDR3: TGTGCTAGTGCCCTTAGTGGGAACACTGAAGCTTTCTTT. The full variable domain, completed using reference TRBV12-5 and TRBJ1-1, is DARVTQTPRHKVTEMGQEVTMRCQPILGHNTVFWYRQTMMQGLELLAYFRNRAPLDDSGMPKDRFSAEMPDATLATLKIQPSEPRDSAVYFCASALSGNTEAFFGQGTRLTVV.

The chain carries TRBV2 and TRBJ1-1, with TRBD1 matching 8 bases. The CDR3 consists of 14 residues. CDR1 is SNHLY and CDR2 is FYNNEI in the germline V gene. J was trimmed by 11 bases and V by 8 bases; bases with no gene match: 16. The CDR3 sequence: CASAQESQGARAFF. CDR3 bases: TGTGCCAGCGCCCAGGAGAGTCAGGGGGCGCGGGCTTTCTTT.

This chain links TRBV18 with TRBJ2-7, with D perhaps TRBD1 or TRBD2 (6 bases each). With 6 bases removed from V and 7 bases from J, the gap between germline ends came to 25 bases. The CDR3 loop spans 16 amino acids. Germline assignment: CDR1 KGHSH and CDR2 LQKENI. CDR3 nucleotide sequence: TGTGCCAGCTCCCCTCTGACGGGGGCCATCCGGGGGGAGCAGTACTTC. Translated, it gives CASSPLTGAIRGEQYF.

The table lists this clone with a few counts. This rearrangement joins TRBV7-2 to TRBJ2-2; D gene uncertain. CDR1 SGHTA and CDR2 FQGNSA come from the germline V gene. This CDR3 has 16 amino acids. Trimming took 3 bases from V and 0 from J, leaving 11 bases between them. The CDR3 loop reads CASSLTASSNTGELFF. DNA for the CDR3: TGTGCCAGCAGCTTGACGGCGTCTTCGAACACCGGGGAGCTGTTTTTT.

The chain employs TRBV5-6 and TRBJ2-4; D is perhaps TRBD1 or TRBD2 (6 bases each). The CDR3 spans 16 residues. Trimming left V 2 bases short and J 5 bases short, with 17 bases between. CDR1 SGHDT and CDR2 YYEEEE come from the germline V gene. The CDR3 here is CASSFGLSGAQNIQYF. The CDR3 DNA sequence: TGTGCCAGCAGCTTTGGTCTTTCGGGGGCCCAAAACATTCAGTACTTC.

This chain links TRBV2 with TRBJ1-2; D possibly corresponds to TRBD1 (6 bases). Germline loops: CDR1 SNHLY, CDR2 FYNNEI. Trimming cost V 6 bases and J 0 bases, with 11 bases left between them. The CDR3 covers 14 residues. The CDR3 protein is CASRQDRANYGYTF. CDR3 coding DNA: TGTGCCAGCAGACAGGACAGAGCTAACTATGGCTACACCTTC.